This T cell receptor beta chain was found in a study of blood T cell repertoires in COVID-19. Study-level background: Researchers got acute and convalescent COVID-19 samples from the United States, Italy and Spain. From T cells, B-cell-depleted T cells, or PBMCs came the material, which was cDNA or gDNA.

Original methodology: Cell counts per sample came from amplifying reference gene primers. Produced via immunoSEQ multiplex PCR; TCRdb's table is partial and in-frame only. V, J and clone size reflect that table, while D and trimming were determined from the DNA. The sample has over 150,000 clones; roughly 87% are singletons. This CDR3 is built from 14 residues. V gave up 5 bases and J gave up 8 bases; unmatched junction bases: 7. CDR1 and CDR2 (germline): SGHTS, YDEGEE. This clonotype was sampled from a woman aged 55-70 years who had recovered from COVID-19. V and J are TRBV5-8 and TRBJ1-6, with TRBD1 matching 7 bases. Sequenced: peripheral blood. CDR3 sequence: CASSSTGLDSPLHF. Here the CDR3 DNA reads TGTGCCAGCAGTTCGACAGGGCTGGATTCACCCCTCCACTTT.